Listed below are T cell receptor beta chains from one sample, sequenced in a study of vaccination and CD4 T cells after COVID-19. TCRdb re-derived calls from the PCR reads in MiXCR, one entry per CDR3 protein. The sample comprises roughly 20,000 distinct CDR3 sequences, roughly 45% of which are singletons, and roughly 9.9% rests with the top ten. Their recognized antigens are unknown. The sequencing used CD4+ T cells from blood, cultured in vitro, collected about 7 months after SARS-CoV-2 vaccination. The receptor set was obtained from a human donor who had recovered from COVID-19. CDR3s include the opening cysteine and the closing phenylalanine or tryptophan. The order of the fields is D gene, J gene, V gene, clone size, CDR3 protein, CDR3 DNA. A D gene is named only where the DNA matches it firmly. Not all rows give a size; the values are once, few, many and, for expanded clones, a class.

>TRBD1|TRBJ2-7|TRBV6-1|-
CASRNRDSDYEQYF
TGTGCCAGCAGAAACCGGGACAGCGACTACGAGCAGTACTTC
>TRBD2|TRBJ2-5|TRBV20-1|-
CSARPRTSGQETQYF
TGCAGTGCACGTCCGAGGACTAGCGGACAAGAGACCCAGTACTTC
>-|TRBJ1-2|TRBV20-1|-
CSLPGAQGDYGYTF
TGCAGTCTACCTGGGGCTCAGGGAGACTATGGCTACACCTTC
>TRBD1|TRBJ1-2|TRBV7-9|few
CASSLGQGAIGYTF
TGTGCCAGCAGCTTAGGACAGGGGGCGATCGGCTACACCTTC
>TRBD1|TRBJ2-7|TRBV20-1|few
CSANIGTGAYEQYF
TGCAGTGCTAATATCGGGACAGGCGCCTACGAGCAGTACTTC
>-|TRBJ2-2|TRBV27|-
CASSSRGSGELFF
TGTGCCAGCAGTTCACGGGGGTCCGGGGAGCTGTTTTTT
>TRBD1|TRBJ1-2|TRBV19|-
CATKDIKGQFYGYTF
TGTGCCACTAAAGATATCAAGGGACAGTTCTATGGCTACACCTTC
>-|TRBJ1-1|TRBV10-2|-
CASQSGDTEAFF
TGCGCCTCCCAGTCGGGGGACACTGAAGCTTTCTTT
>TRBD1|TRBJ1-2|TRBV28|-
CASSLGTAYGYTF
TGTGCCAGCAGTTTAGGGACAGCGTATGGCTACACCTTC
>-|TRBJ2-1|TRBV20-1|-
CSAPSTREFYNEQFF
TGCAGTGCTCCCAGTACGCGGGAATTCTACAATGAGCAGTTCTTC
>TRBD2|TRBJ2-7|TRBV6-1|-
CASSLAGAVYEQYF
TGTGCCAGCAGTCTAGCGGGAGCTGTGTACGAGCAGTACTTC
>-|TRBJ1-5|TRBV20-1|few
CSARGVGFYQPQHF
TGCAGTGCTAGAGGCGTGGGGTTTTATCAGCCCCAGCATTTT
>-|TRBJ1-1|TRBV29-1|-
CSVAHNRNTEAFF
TGCAGCGTTGCCCATAACAGGAACACTGAAGCTTTCTTT
>-|TRBJ2-5|TRBV2|-
CASSKGRGQETQYF
TGTGCCAGCAGTAAGGGACGAGGTCAAGAGACCCAGTACTTC
>TRBD1|TRBJ1-6|TRBV4-1|-
CASSQVSGQGRSPLHF
TGCGCCAGCAGCCAGGTATCGGGACAGGGGCGGTCACCCCTCCACTTT
>-|TRBJ1-5|TRBV19|-
CASMGLSAISNQPQHF
TGTGCCAGTATGGGGTTATCAGCAATTAGCAATCAGCCCCAGCATTTT
>TRBD2|TRBJ2-3|TRBV15|-
CATSRPLSGRDRDTQYF
TGTGCCACCAGCAGACCCCTTTCCGGGAGGGATAGAGATACGCAGTATTTT
>-|TRBJ1-2|TRBV28|-
CASRIGQYYGYTF
TGTGCCAGCAGAATTGGACAGTACTATGGCTACACCTTC
>TRBD2|TRBJ2-1|TRBV6-1|few
CASSELAGSYNEQFF
TGTGCCAGCAGTGAACTAGCGGGCTCCTACAATGAGCAGTTCTTC
>-|TRBJ1-2|TRBV3-1|-
CASSAQGMANYGYTF
TGTGCCAGCAGCGCCCAGGGAATGGCTAACTATGGCTACACCTTC
>-|TRBJ1-5|TRBV6-2/TRBV6-3|-
CASSWSTDSNQPQHF
TGTGCCAGCAGTTGGTCCACCGATAGCAATCAGCCCCAGCATTTT
>-|TRBJ1-5|TRBV12-3/TRBV12-4|-
CASSLLDGNQPQHF
TGTGCCAGCAGTTTATTGGACGGAAATCAGCCCCAGCATTTT
>-|TRBJ2-7|TRBV20-1|once
CSANPGEVRGKYEQYF
TGCAGTGCTAACCCCGGGGAGGTCAGAGGAAAATACGAGCAGTACTTC
>TRBD1|TRBJ1-2|TRBV6-1|few
CASSRTGRFGYTF
TGTGCCAGCTCGAGGACAGGGAGATTTGGCTACACCTTC
>-|TRBJ2-7|TRBV6-1|-
CASSNSYEQYF
TGTGCCAGCAGTAACAGCTACGAGCAGTACTTC
>-|TRBJ2-5|TRBV6-2/TRBV6-3|-
CASSYTPQETQYF
TGTGCCAGCAGTTACACCCCACAAGAGACCCAGTACTTC
>TRBD2|TRBJ2-1|TRBV6-1|-
CASSGRRREGTYNEQFF
TGTGCCAGCAGTGGCAGACGGCGGGAGGGTACCTACAATGAGCAGTTCTTC
>-|TRBJ2-7|TRBV15|few
CATSRTAGEQYF
TGTGCCACCAGCAGAACGGCGGGTGAGCAGTACTTC
>-|TRBJ1-5|TRBV20-1|-
CSARGGQPNQPQHF
TGCAGTGCTAGAGGGGGGCAACCTAATCAGCCCCAGCATTTT
>TRBD1|TRBJ1-2|TRBV29-1|-
CSTQPGTDGGYTF
TGCAGCACCCAACCCGGGACAGACGGTGGCTACACCTTC
>-|TRBJ2-5|TRBV21-1|-
CASSARTQYQETQYF
TGTGCCAGCAGCGCTCGGACCCAGTACCAAGAGACCCAGTACTTC
>TRBD1|TRBJ1-1|TRBV27|few
CASSPRTGVGGTEAFF
TGTGCCAGCAGCCCTCGGACAGGGGTGGGTGGCACTGAAGCTTTCTTT
>TRBD1|TRBJ2-3|TRBV20-1|-
CSARVGRGRRADTQYF
TGCAGTGCTAGAGTCGGCAGGGGGCGAAGGGCAGATACGCAGTATTTT
>-|TRBJ2-5|TRBV7-9|-
CASSLESGQTQYF
TGTGCCAGCAGCTTAGAGTCAGGGCAGACCCAGTACTTC